This T cell receptor beta chain was sequenced for a study of blood T cell repertoires in COVID-19. The data were produced by immunoSEQ multiplex PCR, yet TCRdb's version contains in-frame clones alone and is incomplete. The repertoire holds some 370,000 clones, approximately 89% seen once, with roughly a tenth in the top ten. V was pared by 3 bases and J by 6 bases, with 24 bases between. Germline assignment: CDR1 SGHAT and CDR2 FQNNGV. The CDR3 is made up of 17 amino acids. The gene calls are TRBV11-2 and TRBJ2-7; D is perhaps TRBD2 (7 bases). This sequence was found in a woman in her 30s with COVID-19, enrolled during active disease. The specimen was peripheral blood. For the CDR3, the DNA is TGTGCCAGCAGCTTCGGGTTTGGGGGGGGCGCATCGGTCGAGCAGTACTTC. Translation gives CASSFGFGGGASVEQYF.